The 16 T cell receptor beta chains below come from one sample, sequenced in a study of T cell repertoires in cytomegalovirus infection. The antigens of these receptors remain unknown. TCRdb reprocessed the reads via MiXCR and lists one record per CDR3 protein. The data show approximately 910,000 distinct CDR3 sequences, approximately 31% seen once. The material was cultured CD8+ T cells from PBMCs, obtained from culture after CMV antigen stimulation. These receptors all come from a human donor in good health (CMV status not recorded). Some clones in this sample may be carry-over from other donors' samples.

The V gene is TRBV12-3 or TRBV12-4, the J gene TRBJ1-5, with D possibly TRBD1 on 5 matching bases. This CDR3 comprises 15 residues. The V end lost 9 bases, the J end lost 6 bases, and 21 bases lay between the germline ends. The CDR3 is CASSYSSSGTQPQHF. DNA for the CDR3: TGTGCCAGTAGCTATAGCAGTTCGGGGACTCAGCCCCAGCATTTT.

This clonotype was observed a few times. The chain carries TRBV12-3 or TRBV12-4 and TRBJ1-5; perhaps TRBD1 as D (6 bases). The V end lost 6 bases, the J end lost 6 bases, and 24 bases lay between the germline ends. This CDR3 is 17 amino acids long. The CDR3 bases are TGTGCCAGCAGCTCCAGCAGTATTACAGGGTCGGGTCAGCCCCAGCATTTT. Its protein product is CASSSSSITGSGQPQHF.

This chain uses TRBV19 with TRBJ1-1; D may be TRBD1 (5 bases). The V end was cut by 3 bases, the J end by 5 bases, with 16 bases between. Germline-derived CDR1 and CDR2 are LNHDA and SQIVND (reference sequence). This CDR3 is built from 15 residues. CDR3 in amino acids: CASSIRDGMGTEAFF. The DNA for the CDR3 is TGTGCCAGTAGTATCAGGGACGGTATGGGAACTGAAGCTTTCTTT.

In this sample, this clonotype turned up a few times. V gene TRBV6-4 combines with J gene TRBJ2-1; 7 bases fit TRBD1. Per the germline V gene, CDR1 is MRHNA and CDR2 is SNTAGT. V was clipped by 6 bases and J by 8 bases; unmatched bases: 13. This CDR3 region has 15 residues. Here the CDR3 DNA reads TGTGCCAGCAGCCTACGACGAGGGGGCTGGGATGAGCAGTTCTTC. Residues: CASSLRRGGWDEQFF.

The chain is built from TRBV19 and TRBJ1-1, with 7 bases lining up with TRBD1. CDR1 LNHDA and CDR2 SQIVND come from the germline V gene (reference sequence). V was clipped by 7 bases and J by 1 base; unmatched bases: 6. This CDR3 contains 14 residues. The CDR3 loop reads CASNQGQSNTEAFF. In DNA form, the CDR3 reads TGTGCCAGTAATCAGGGACAGTCGAACACTGAAGCTTTCTTT.

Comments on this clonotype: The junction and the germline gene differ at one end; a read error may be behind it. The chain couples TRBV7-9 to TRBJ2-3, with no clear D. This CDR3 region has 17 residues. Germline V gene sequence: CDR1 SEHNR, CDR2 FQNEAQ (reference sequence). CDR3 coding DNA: TGTGCCAGCAGCTTTCCAGCAGATCAACCCTTCACAGATACGCGGTATTTT. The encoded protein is CASSFPADQPFTDTRYF.

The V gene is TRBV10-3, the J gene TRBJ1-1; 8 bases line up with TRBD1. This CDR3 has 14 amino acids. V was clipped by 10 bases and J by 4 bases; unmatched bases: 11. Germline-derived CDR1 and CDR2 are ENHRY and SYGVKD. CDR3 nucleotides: TGTGCCACCTGGTCCGACAGGGGAGGCACTGAAGCTTTCTTT. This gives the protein CATWSDRGGTEAFF.

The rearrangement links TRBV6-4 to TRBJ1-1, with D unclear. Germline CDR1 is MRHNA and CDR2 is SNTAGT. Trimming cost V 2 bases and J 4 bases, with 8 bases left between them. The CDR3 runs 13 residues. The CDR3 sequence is CASSDGLGTEAFF. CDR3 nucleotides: TGTGCCAGCAGTGACGGGTTGGGCACTGAAGCTTTCTTT.

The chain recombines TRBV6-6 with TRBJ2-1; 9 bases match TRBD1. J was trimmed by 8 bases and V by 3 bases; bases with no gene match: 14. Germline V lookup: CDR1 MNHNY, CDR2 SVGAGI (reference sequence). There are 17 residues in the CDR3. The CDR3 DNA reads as TGTGCCAGCAGTTATAATAGGGGACAGGGAGATAGGGATGAGCAGTTCTTC. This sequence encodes CASSYNRGQGDRDEQFF.

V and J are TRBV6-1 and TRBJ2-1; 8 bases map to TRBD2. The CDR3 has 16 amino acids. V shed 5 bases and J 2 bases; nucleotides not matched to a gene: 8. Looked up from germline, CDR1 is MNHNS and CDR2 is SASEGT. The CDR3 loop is CASSPPGGAPYNEQFF. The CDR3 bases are TGTGCCAGCAGTCCCCCGGGGGGGGCCCCCTACAATGAGCAGTTCTTC.

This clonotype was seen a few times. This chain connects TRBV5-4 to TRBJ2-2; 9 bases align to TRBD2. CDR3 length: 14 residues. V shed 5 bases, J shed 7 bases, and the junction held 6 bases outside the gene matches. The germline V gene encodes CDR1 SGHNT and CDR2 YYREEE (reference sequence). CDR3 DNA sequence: TGTGCCAGCAGGGTAGCGGGGGAAGGCGGGGAGCTGTTTTTT. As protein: CASRVAGEGGELFF.

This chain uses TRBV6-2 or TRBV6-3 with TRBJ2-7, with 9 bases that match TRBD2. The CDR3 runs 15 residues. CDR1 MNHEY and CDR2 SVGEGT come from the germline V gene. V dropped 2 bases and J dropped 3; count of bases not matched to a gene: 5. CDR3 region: CASSYGGGDFYEQYV. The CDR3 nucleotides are TGTGCCAGCAGTTACGGCGGGGGGGACTTCTACGAGCAGTACGTC.

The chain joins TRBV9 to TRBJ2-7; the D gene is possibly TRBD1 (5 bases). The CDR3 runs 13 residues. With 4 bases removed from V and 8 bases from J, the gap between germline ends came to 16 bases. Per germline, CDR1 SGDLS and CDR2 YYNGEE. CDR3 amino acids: CASSPRDSGQQYV. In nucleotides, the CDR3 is TGTGCCAGCAGCCCCAGGGATTCGGGCCAGCAGTACGTC.

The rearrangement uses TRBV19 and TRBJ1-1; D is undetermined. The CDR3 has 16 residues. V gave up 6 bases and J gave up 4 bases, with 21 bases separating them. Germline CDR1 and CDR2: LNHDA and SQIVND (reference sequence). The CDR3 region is CASRPPGRGATTEAFF. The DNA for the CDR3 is TGTGCCAGTAGACCTCCCGGGCGGGGTGCGACCACTGAAGCTTTCTTT.

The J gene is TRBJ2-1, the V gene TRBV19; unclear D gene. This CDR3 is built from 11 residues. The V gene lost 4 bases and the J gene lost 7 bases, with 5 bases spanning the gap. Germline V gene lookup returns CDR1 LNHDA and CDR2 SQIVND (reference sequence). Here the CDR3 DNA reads TGTGCCAGTAGTAAGAAGAATGAGCAGTTCTTC. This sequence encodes CASSKKNEQFF.

The CDR3 sequence: CASSPPLAGELFF. CDR3 DNA: TGTGCCAGCAGCCCCCCCCTGGCCGGGGAGCTGTTTTTT. The chain is built from TRBV7-9 and TRBJ2-2, with D hard to call. V was clipped by 5 bases and J by 6 bases, with 10 bases between them. CDR1 SEHNR and CDR2 FQNEAQ come from the germline V gene (reference sequence). The CDR3 is made up of 13 amino acids.